This TCR beta chain was captured by sequencing in a study of cytomegalovirus exposure and HLA in healthy donors. Primers: 60 Vbeta forward and 13 Jbeta reverse. Some clones are missing from TCRdb's copy, which holds only in-frame ones; the method was immunoSEQ multiplex PCR. Of fewer than 200,000 clones listed, 77% are singletons. Trimming left V 0 bases short and J 7 bases short, with 10 bases between. Per germline, CDR1 MGHRA and CDR2 YSYEKL. This CDR3 has 15 amino acids. This chain links TRBV4-1 with TRBJ1-6; D remains unclear. Sequencing was carried out using PBMCs. The source is a male donor in good health and CMV-seropositive. CDR3 residues: CASSQEYTGNSPLHF. In nucleotides, the CDR3 is TGCGCCAGCAGCCAAGAATATACCGGGAATTCACCCCTCCACTTT.